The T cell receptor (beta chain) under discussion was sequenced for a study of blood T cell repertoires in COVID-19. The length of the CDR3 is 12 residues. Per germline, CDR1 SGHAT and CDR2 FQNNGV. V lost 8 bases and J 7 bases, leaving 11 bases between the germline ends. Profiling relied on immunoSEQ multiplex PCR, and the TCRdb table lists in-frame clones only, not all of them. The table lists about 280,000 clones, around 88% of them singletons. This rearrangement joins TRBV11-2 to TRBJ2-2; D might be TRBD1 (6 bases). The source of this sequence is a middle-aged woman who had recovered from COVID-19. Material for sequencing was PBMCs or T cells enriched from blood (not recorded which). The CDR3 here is CASGGRLGELFF. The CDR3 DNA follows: TGTGCCAGCGGGGGCCGGCTCGGGGAGCTGTTTTTT.